This TCR beta chain is drawn from a study of T-cell memory formation after mild COVID-19. Study in general: For the most part, TCR clusters were specific to one donor.

This clonotype was seen a handful of times. Its target is unknown. CDR1 and CDR2 from the germline V gene are DFQATT and SNEGSKA (reference sequence). The CDR3 is 13 residues long. The trim removed 8 bases at V and 2 bases at J, leaving 5 bases unmatched. TCRdb itself ran the 5' RACE reads through MiXCR, one entry per CDR3 protein. The data hold about 470,000 distinct CDR3 sequences, with around 27% observed a single time. Regarding the study as a whole: Day 15 to 85 contracting clones showed balanced CD4/CD8; later expanders leaned CD4+. Prior to infection, memory already included some responding clones, suggesting cross-reactive memory joined. The main location of contracting CD4+ clones was CM and EM, and that of contracting CD8+ clones was EMRA.

The sample consisted of PBMCs or a T cell subset sorted from them (not recorded which). This TCR came from an adult woman who had mild COVID-19 (a few samples of this study predate the infection). Cell type and time point are not known. V is TRBV20-1 and J is TRBJ2-2, with 7 nucleotides matching TRBD2. Here the CDR3 reads CSSGGINTGELFF. The CDR3 coding sequence is TGCAGTTCCGGGGGGATAAACACCGGGGAGCTGTTTTTT.